Each of the 19 T cell receptor beta chains below was sequenced from the same sample in a study of blood T cell repertoires in COVID-19. Produced via immunoSEQ multiplex PCR; TCRdb's table is partial and in-frame only. The sample shows just under 350,000 clones, roughly 90% of them seen only once. Sequencing was carried out using peripheral blood. The source is a woman in her 70s with COVID-19, enrolled during active disease.

The chain couples TRBV6-5 to TRBJ2-7; a weak D match, TRBD1 (5 bases). This CDR3 region has 15 residues. Trimming shortened V by 3 bases and J by 0 bases, and 12 bases separated the two germline ends. The germline gives CDR1 MNHEY, CDR2 SVGAGI. CDR3 residues: CASSYSTASSYEQYF. The CDR3 DNA reads as TGTGCCAGCAGTTATTCGACAGCGAGCTCCTACGAGCAGTACTTC.

This chain joins TRBV9 and TRBJ2-2; the match to TRBD1 covers 9 bases. There are 18 residues in the CDR3. In germline, CDR1 is SGDLS, CDR2 YYNGEE. J was trimmed by 6 bases and V by 0 bases; bases with no gene match: 12. Here the CDR3 reads CASSVAGWGQGNPGELFF. The CDR3 region has the DNA TGTGCCAGCAGCGTAGCTGGTTGGGGACAGGGTAACCCCGGGGAGCTGTTTTTT. Combining the CDR3 with reference TRBV9 and TRBJ2-2 gives the whole variable domain DSGVTQTPKHLITATGQRVTLRCSPRSGDLSVYWYQQSLDQGLQFLIQYYNGEERAKGNILERFSAQQFPDLHSELNLSSLELGDSALYFCASSVAGWGQGNPGELFFGEGSRLTVL.

This chain joins TRBV12-3 or TRBV12-4 and TRBJ1-2, with D possibly being TRBD1 (6 bases). V dropped 3 bases and J dropped 5 bases, with 10 bases sitting between them. The CDR3 is 13 amino acids. The CDR3: CASSFTGWYGYTF. The CDR3 region has the DNA TGTGCCAGCAGTTTTACAGGGTGGTATGGCTACACCTTC.

This clone was detected only once. CDR3: CASRSGGAFQETQYF. DNA of the CDR3: TGTGCCAGCCGCAGCGGGGGGGCCTTTCAAGAGACCCAGTACTTC. The chain uses TRBV27 and TRBJ2-5; 10 nucleotides match TRBD2. V was clipped by 8 bases and J by 2 bases; unmatched bases: 8. Germline V gene data show CDR1 as MNHEY and CDR2 as SMNVEV (reference sequence). This CDR3 comprises 15 residues.

This chain uses TRBV6-1 with TRBJ2-3; 10 bases align to TRBD2. V was pared by 1 base and J by 2 bases, with 6 bases of the junction left unmatched. The CDR3 covers 17 residues. CDR1 MNHNS and CDR2 SASEGT come from the germline V gene. The CDR3 loop reads CASSEVSGGRNTDTQYF. The CDR3 DNA follows: TGTGCCAGCAGTGAAGTTAGCGGGGGGAGAAACACAGATACGCAGTATTTT.

This clone was picked up one time. J is TRBJ2-2 and V is TRBV27, with 10 bases matching TRBD1. Unmatched junction bases numbered 9, after V lost 5 bases and J lost 0 bases. The germline gives CDR1 MNHEY, CDR2 SMNVEV (reference sequence). The CDR3 is 18 amino acids. For the CDR3, the DNA is TGTGCCAGCAGTACCCGGGACAGGGGCAACGCGAACACCGGGGAGCTGTTTTTT. It specifies CASSTRDRGNANTGELFF.

The table lists this clone with a count of one. J is TRBJ1-5 and V is TRBV18; D is possibly TRBD1 (6 bases). Germline-derived CDR1 and CDR2 are KGHSH and LQKENI. V was clipped by 3 bases and J by 6 bases, with 18 bases between them. The CDR3 sequence is 16 residues long. CDR3 protein: CASSPRGAGLSQPQHF. CDR3 DNA sequence: TGTGCCAGCTCACCTCGGGGGGCCGGCTTGAGTCAGCCCCAGCATTTT.

The chain couples TRBV7-2 to TRBJ2-3; D possibly corresponds to TRBD2 (6 bases). Germline V lookup: CDR1 SGHTA, CDR2 FQGNSA. CDR3 size: 18 residues. Trimming cost V 2 bases and J 4 bases, with 22 bases left between them. CDR3 DNA sequence: TGTGCCAGCAGCTTATCCCGCACTAGCAGAAAAGGGGCAGATACGCAGTATTTT. It specifies CASSLSRTSRKGADTQYF.

The sample holds one count of this clone. This rearrangement joins TRBV6-5 to TRBJ1-6; unclear D gene. The CDR3 runs 14 residues. V lost 7 bases and J lost 5, with 12 bases in between. Germline V gene data show CDR1 as MNHEY and CDR2 as SVGAGI. CDR3 protein: CASKNSQDNSPLHF. CDR3 in DNA: TGTGCCAGCAAAAATAGTCAGGATAATTCACCCCTCCACTTT.

This clone was observed at least ten times. V and J are TRBV24-1 and TRBJ2-2, with D possibly being TRBD1 (5 bases). The CDR3 contains 13 residues. Trimming shortened V by 8 bases and J by 4 bases, and 10 bases separated the two germline ends. Germline-derived CDR1 and CDR2 are KGHDR and SFDVKD. CDR3 protein: CATNQGGTGELFF. CDR3 sequence (DNA): TGTGCCACCAATCAGGGCGGCACCGGGGAGCTGTTTTTT.

This chain links TRBV5-1 with TRBJ2-5, with 9 bases lining up with TRBD2. V dropped 0 bases and J dropped 5; count of bases not matched to a gene: 11. Germline CDR1 and CDR2: SGHRS and YFSETQ. CDR3 length equals 17 residues. The CDR3 DNA reads TGCGCCAGCAGCTTGGATCCCCATAGCGGGGGAGGGGAGACCCAGTACTTC. Its translation is CASSLDPHSGGGETQYF.

J is TRBJ2-7 and V is TRBV6-5; D might be TRBD2 (5 bases). The CDR3 has 14 residues. The germline V gene has CDR1 MNHEY and CDR2 SVGAGI. V shed 8 bases and J shed 5 bases, with 19 bases lying between them. CDR3 coding DNA: TGTGCCAGCTCCATCACGGGCAGGAGGAACGAGCAGTACTTC. Residues: CASSITGRRNEQYF.

V gene TRBV2 combines with J gene TRBJ2-1; D might be TRBD1 (5 bases). Germline V gene data show CDR1 as SNHLY and CDR2 as FYNNEI. V lost 10 bases and J 9 bases, leaving 13 bases between the germline ends. This CDR3 is 11 amino acids long. CDR3 in amino acids: CAIRQGTEQFF. Written as DNA, the CDR3 is TGTGCCATCAGGCAGGGAACTGAGCAGTTCTTC.

V and J are TRBV27 and TRBJ2-1; TRBD2 might be the D (6 bases). Germline CDR1 is MNHEY and CDR2 is SMNVEV (reference sequence). The CDR3 runs 15 residues. Trimming stripped 4 bases from V and 12 bases from J, with 22 bases between. The CDR3: CASSWAPGAGGGQFF. In DNA form, the CDR3 reads TGTGCCAGCAGTTGGGCCCCGGGAGCCGGCGGTGGGCAGTTCTTC.

J is TRBJ1-3 and V is TRBV12-3 or TRBV12-4, with unresolved D. CDR3 length: 13 amino acids. The V gene lost 6 bases and the J gene lost 0 bases, with 6 bases spanning the gap. The CDR3 sequence: CASRASSGNTIYF. The CDR3 DNA follows: TGTGCCAGCAGAGCTAGCTCTGGAAACACCATATATTTT.

This chain uses TRBV2 with TRBJ1-2, with D perhaps TRBD1 (5 bases). V lost 4 bases to trimming and J lost 8 bases, with 17 bases between them. Germline V lookup: CDR1 SNHLY, CDR2 FYNNEI. This CDR3 comprises 14 residues. CDR3 nucleotide sequence: TGTGCCAGCAGTGGCGGGACCTCCCCGGTCGGCTACACCTTC. It encodes CASSGGTSPVGYTF. Together with reference TRBV2 and TRBJ1-2, the CDR3 gives the full variable domain: EPEVTQTPSHQVTQMGQEVILRCVPISNHLYFYWYRQILGQKVEFLVSFYNNEISEKSEIFDDQFSVERPDGSNFTLKIRSTKLEDSAMYFCASSGGTSPVGYTFGSGTRLTVV.

This chain uses TRBV6-5 with TRBJ2-7, with 8 bases identical to TRBD1. In germline, CDR1 is MNHEY, CDR2 SVGAGI. With V trimmed by 6 bases and J by 2 bases, 6 bases remained unmatched. The CDR3 is 14 amino acids. This CDR3 is CASRDRVRPYEQYF. CDR3 sequence (DNA): TGTGCCAGCAGGGACAGGGTCCGTCCCTACGAGCAGTACTTC.

This chain uses TRBV20-1 with TRBJ1-1; a possible D gene is TRBD1 (5 bases). Germline V gene lookup returns CDR1 DFQATT and CDR2 SNEGSKA (reference sequence). This CDR3 comprises 14 residues. Trimming removed 3 bases at V and 4 bases at J, with 15 bases between. The CDR3 sequence: CSASNPQGGTEAFF. CDR3 in DNA: TGCAGTGCTAGTAACCCCCAGGGAGGCACTGAAGCTTTCTTT.

This sequence joins TRBV5-6 and TRBJ1-4, with 7 bases lining up with TRBD1. Losses at the gene ends were 0 bases for V and 0 bases for J; bases not matched to a gene: 5. This CDR3 contains 17 residues. Germline V gene sequence: CDR1 SGHDT, CDR2 YYEEEE. CDR3 sequence reads: CASSLGQGVATNEKLFF. The CDR3 nucleotides read TGTGCCAGCAGCTTGGGACAGGGTGTTGCAACTAATGAAAAACTGTTTTTT.